This TCR beta chain emerged from a study of shared clonotypes between healthy human individuals. Study-wide context: CD4 naive and CD4 memory each took three plates per donor, while CD8 naive took two and CD8 memory one.

The V and J ends lost 7 bases and 5 bases, in that order; junction bases with no gene match: 11. CDR3 length: 15 residues. The V gene's germline CDR1 is WSHSY and CDR2 SAAADI. Assay used: immunoSEQ multiplex PCR; TCRdb lists only in-frame clones, some missing. The sample carries millions of clones, 95% recorded once. The clonotype was recovered from a young man in good health. The chain recombines TRBV10-2 with TRBJ2-7, with 10 bases aligning to TRBD1. The sample was naive CD4+ T cells sorted from blood. Subset defined: CD45RA+ positively selected. Here the CDR3 DNA reads TGCGCCAGCAAGCACCGGGACAGGGGACGTCACGAGCAGTACTTC. This codes for CASKHRDRGRHEQYF.